This T cell receptor (beta chain) derives from a study of identical twins. Template switching added a universal primer binding site, and final cDNA carried unique molecular identifiers. TCRdb processed the 5' RACE reads anew with MiXCR; each CDR3 protein has one entry. The sample lists 450,000 or so distinct CDR3 sequences; about 14% were seen once. Findings and limits, study-wide: Sharing of beta out-of-frame sequences by twins showed a weaker excess. Alpha sequences that were out-of-frame and twin-shared showed an excess of low generation probability. In cord blood, abundant beta clonotypes had fewer insertions; memory showed no trend.

About this clonotype: What it recognizes is unknown.

CDR1 and CDR2 from the germline V gene are MNHNS and SASEGT. The length of the CDR3 is 14 residues. J was trimmed by 4 bases and V by 6 bases; bases with no gene match: 5. These same data were also listed under a study on yellow fever vaccine responses in identical twins.

The genes are TRBV6-1 and TRBJ1-1; 10 bases match TRBD1. Input material: CD4+ T cells sorted from blood. This sequence originates from a woman under 30 in good health. This CDR3 reads CASRLGQGSTEAFF. The CDR3 region has the DNA TGTGCCAGCAGGCTGGGACAGGGGTCCACTGAAGCTTTCTTT.